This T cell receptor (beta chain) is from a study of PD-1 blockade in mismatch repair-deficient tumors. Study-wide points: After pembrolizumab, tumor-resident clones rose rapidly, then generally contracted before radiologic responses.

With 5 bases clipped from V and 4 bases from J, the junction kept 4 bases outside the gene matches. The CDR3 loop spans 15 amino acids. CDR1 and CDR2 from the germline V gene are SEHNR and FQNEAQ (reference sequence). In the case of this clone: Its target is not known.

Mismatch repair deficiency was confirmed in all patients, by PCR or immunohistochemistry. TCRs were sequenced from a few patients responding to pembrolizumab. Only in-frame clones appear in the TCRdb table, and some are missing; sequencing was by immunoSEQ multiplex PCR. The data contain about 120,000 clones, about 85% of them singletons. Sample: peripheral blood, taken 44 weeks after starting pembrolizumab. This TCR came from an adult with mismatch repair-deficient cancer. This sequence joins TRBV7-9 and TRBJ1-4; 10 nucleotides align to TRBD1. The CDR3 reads CASSPDRGLNEKLFF. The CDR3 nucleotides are TGTGCCAGCAGCCCCGACAGGGGGCTTAATGAAAAACTGTTTTTT.